This T cell receptor (beta chain) originates from a study of cytomegalovirus exposure and HLA in healthy donors. Study-wide context: Earlier, fewer than 140 million unique TCR beta sequences were recovered from around 190 million T cells by an analysis.

Likely unrecorded immune exposures existed in these nominally healthy donors. V lost 5 bases and J lost 7; bases outside the gene matches: 10. The CDR3 runs to 14 residues. Germline V gene lookup returns CDR1 SEHNR and CDR2 FQNEAQ (reference sequence). This PCR relied on a set of 60 Vbeta primers and 13 Jbeta primers. The method was immunoSEQ multiplex PCR; TCRdb's version includes in-frame clones alone and lacks a portion of them. The data contain some 100,000 clones, around three quarters of them singletons. This clone has a handful of counts. The origin of this receptor is a male donor in good health and CMV-seropositive. This chain joins TRBV7-9 and TRBJ1-2; 7 bases match TRBD1. The sample taken for sequencing was PBMCs. In DNA form, the CDR3 reads TGTGCCAGCAGCCTCCCGGGAGGGGGCTCTGGCTACACCTTC. The encoded protein is CASSLPGGGSGYTF.